Below are 30 T cell receptor beta chains sequenced from a single sample in a study of spatial heterogeneity in lung cancer. A single record per CDR3 protein comes from TCRdb applying MiXCR to the 5' RACE reads. The data contain approximately 6,200 distinct CDR3 sequences, 15% to 20% of them singletons. Time point meaning: sample taken at primary tumor resection. Sequencing used normal lung tissue next to the tumor, obtained at surgery. Receptor source: a male donor with early-stage non-small cell lung cancer.

In this sample, this clonotype turned up a few times. The chain couples TRBV7-9 to TRBJ1-3; unclear D gene. V was pared by 5 bases and J by 0 bases, with 8 bases between. The CDR3 consists of 14 residues. The germline CDR1 and CDR2 sequences are SEHNR and FQNEAQ (reference sequence). Here the CDR3 reads CASSRYDSGNTIYF. The CDR3 DNA sequence: TGTGCCAGCAGCCGGTACGACTCTGGAAACACCATATATTTT.

In this sample, this clonotype turned up a few times. This sequence joins TRBV7-2 and TRBJ2-7, with 9 positions matching TRBD2. Germline assignment: CDR1 SGHTA and CDR2 FQGNSA. V was pared by 2 bases and J by 4 bases, with 6 bases of the junction left unmatched. This CDR3 comprises 15 residues. The CDR3 DNA reads as TGTGCCAGCAGCTTAAGCTATAGCGGGGGATACGAGCAGTACTTC. It translates to CASSLSYSGGYEQYF. Combining the CDR3 with reference TRBV7-2 and TRBJ2-7 gives the whole variable domain GAGVSQSPSNKVTEKGKDVELRCDPISGHTALYWYRQSLGQGLEFLIYFQGNSAPDKSGLPSDRFSAERTGGSVSTLTIQRTQQEDSAVYLCASSLSYSGGYEQYFGPGTRLTVT.

This clonotype is medium-sized by share. This chain uses TRBV6-2 or TRBV6-3 with TRBJ2-1; 11 positions agree with TRBD2. CDR3 length: 17 amino acids. The germline gives CDR1 MNHEY, CDR2 SVGEGT. The ends lost 4 bases at V and 4 bases at J; junction bases unmatched: 9. CDR3 loop: CASSSPLAGGRYNEQFF. The CDR3 coding sequence is TGTGCCAGCAGTTCTCCCCTAGCGGGAGGCCGTTACAATGAGCAGTTCTTC.

This clonotype is judged medium-sized (0.01 to 0.1%). The genes are TRBV28 and TRBJ1-2; possible D gene TRBD1, 6 bases. From germline, CDR1 is MDHEN and CDR2 SYDVKM. The length of the CDR3 is 14 residues. The V end was cut by 2 bases, the J end by 3 bases, with 10 bases between. The CDR3 reads CASSLNREDYGYTF. The CDR3, as DNA: TGTGCCAGCAGTTTAAACAGGGAAGACTATGGCTACACCTTC.

By sample fraction, this clonotype is medium-sized. The chain uses TRBV24-1 and TRBJ2-7, with a weak D call TRBD1 (6 bases). Trimming shortened V by 12 bases and J by 2 bases, and 22 bases separated the two germline ends. The CDR3 runs to 15 residues. Per the germline V gene, CDR1 is KGHDR and CDR2 is SFDVKD. The CDR3 DNA reads as TGTGCCTACCCAAGGGAAGGGACACGACCCTACGAGCAGTACTTC. Its protein product is CAYPREGTRPYEQYF.

By sample share, this clonotype is large. The chain employs TRBV7-2 and TRBJ2-1; no reliable D call. This CDR3 is built from 15 residues. Germline V gene lookup returns CDR1 SGHTA and CDR2 FQGNSA. V lost 4 bases to trimming and J lost 2 bases, with 12 bases between them. The CDR3 region is CASSSGRIPYNEQFF. The CDR3 DNA reads TGTGCCAGCAGCTCCGGACGGATCCCCTACAATGAGCAGTTCTTC.

This clonotype occurred a few times. The chain is built from TRBV4-2 and TRBJ2-1; D gene unclear. Trimming shortened V by 0 bases and J by 1 base, and 16 bases separated the two germline ends. This CDR3 contains 18 residues. Germline-derived CDR1 and CDR2 are LGHNA and YNFKEQ. The CDR3 DNA reads TGTGCCAGCAGCCAAGATCCGACTTATACCCTGTCCTACAATGAGCAGTTCTTC. Its translation is CASSQDPTYTLSYNEQFF.

This clonotype was recorded a few times. This chain uses TRBV18 with TRBJ1-4, with D tentatively TRBD1 (5 bases). With 3 bases removed from V and 10 bases from J, the gap between germline ends came to 18 bases. CDR1 KGHSH and CDR2 LQKENI come from the germline V gene. The length of the CDR3 is 15 residues. The CDR3 sequence: CASSPGDGTLGKLFF. CDR3 bases: TGTGCCAGCTCACCGGGGGACGGGACCCTCGGAAAACTGTTTTTT.

In its sample, this clonotype is medium-sized. The chain couples TRBV25-1 to TRBJ1-1; 8 bases are a match to TRBD1. The germline V gene has CDR1 MGHDK and CDR2 SYGVNS. The trim removed 3 bases at V and 4 bases at J, leaving 10 bases unmatched. The CDR3 sequence is 16 residues long. CDR3 amino acids: CASSDGRTGRGTEAFF. DNA for the CDR3: TGTGCCAGCAGTGACGGACGGACAGGGCGAGGCACTGAAGCTTTCTTT.

This clonotype is medium-sized (0.01 to 0.1%) within its sample. V usage is TRBV12-3 or TRBV12-4 and J usage is TRBJ2-5, with D hard to call. Trimming stripped 1 base from V and 4 bases from J, with 7 bases between. The CDR3 totals 13 residues. DNA of the CDR3: TGTGCCAGCAGTTTAGGCAGGTCAGAGACCCAGTACTTC. The encoded protein is CASSLGRSETQYF.

This clonotype was detected only a few times. The J gene is TRBJ2-7, the V gene TRBV29-1; TRBD2 matches at 8 bases. Germline V gene data show CDR1 as SQVTM and CDR2 as ANQGSEA. The J segment lost 8 bases and the V segment lost 4 bases, leaving 4 bases of the junction unmatched. This CDR3 contains 11 residues. CDR3: CSVASGGKQYF. The CDR3 bases are TGCAGCGTTGCCAGCGGGGGTAAGCAGTACTTC.

The chain employs TRBV29-1 and TRBJ2-7; 8 bases line up with TRBD2. This CDR3 is 14 amino acids long. Trimming took 4 bases from V and 1 from J; bases not matched to a gene: 6. Per the germline V gene, CDR1 is SQVTM and CDR2 is ANQGSEA. The CDR3 reads CSVGGLAGSYEQYF. The DNA of the CDR3 is TGCAGCGTTGGAGGACTAGCCGGTTCCTACGAGCAGTACTTC.

The chain carries TRBV6-4 and TRBJ2-1; 7 positions agree with TRBD2. This CDR3 is 15 amino acids long. CDR1 and CDR2 (germline): MRHNA, SNTAGT. V shed 4 bases and J 4 bases; nucleotides not matched to a gene: 7. The CDR3 DNA is TGTGCCAGCAGTGTGAGCGGGGAGTCATACAATGAGCAGTTCTTC. Protein product: CASSVSGESYNEQFF.

This clonotype is medium-sized in the sample. The chain has TRBV28 and TRBJ2-6; D gene unclear. The CDR3 has 15 amino acids. Germline CDR1 reads MDHEN; CDR2 reads SYDVKM. V was pared by 7 bases and J by 4 bases, with 14 bases between. The CDR3 nucleotides read TGTGCCAGCATAAATCGCCAAGCCGGGGCCAACGTCCTGACTTTC. Its protein product is CASINRQAGANVLTF.

This clonotype appeared a few times. The chain links TRBV11-2 to TRBJ2-2, with no clear D. With 1 base removed from V and 0 bases from J, the gap between germline ends came to 6 bases. This CDR3 comprises 15 residues. In germline, CDR1 is SGHAT, CDR2 FQNNGV. CDR3 bases: TGTGCCAGCAGCTTAGGGCTAGCGAACACCGGGGAGCTGTTTTTT. Residues: CASSLGLANTGELFF.

By share, this clonotype counts as medium-sized. The chain is built from TRBV6-5 and TRBJ2-5; D perhaps matches TRBD2 (6 bases). CDR3 length: 14 residues. The V gene's germline CDR1 is MNHEY and CDR2 SVGAGI. Trimming shortened V by 4 bases and J by 4 bases, and 13 bases separated the two germline ends. The CDR3 nucleotides are TGTGCCAGCAGTTCAGGGTACGGGGGAGAGACCCAGTACTTC. Amino acids: CASSSGYGGETQYF.

By proportion, this clonotype is medium-sized (0.01 to 0.1%). The chain recombines TRBV27 with TRBJ2-7; tentatively, D is TRBD2 (6 bases). The CDR3 loop spans 14 amino acids. Germline lookup yields CDR1 MNHEY and CDR2 SMNVEV (reference sequence). V was trimmed by 5 bases and J by 7 bases, leaving 18 bases between them. The CDR3 nucleotides are TGTGCCAGCAGTCGCTCTACTTCCGCGGGGGAGCAGTACTTC. Translated: CASSRSTSAGEQYF.

This clonotype was counted only a few times. V gene TRBV6-2 or TRBV6-3 combines with J gene TRBJ2-1; perhaps D is TRBD1 or TRBD2 (6 bases each). CDR1 is MNHEY and CDR2 is SVGEGT in the germline V gene. Between the trimmed V and J ends, which lost 6 bases and 15 bases, there was a span of 18 bases. This CDR3 comprises 12 residues. The CDR3 protein is CASSPGASSTFF. The CDR3 bases are TGTGCCAGCAGCCCGGGGGCAAGCAGTACGTTCTTC.

This clonotype rates as large. This rearrangement joins TRBV7-2 to TRBJ2-2; TRBD1 matches at 7 bases. The CDR3 spans 20 residues. Germline assignment: CDR1 SGHTA and CDR2 FQGNSA. Losses at the gene ends were 6 bases for V and 1 base for J; bases not matched to a gene: 20. The CDR3 here is CASSPRRQGPGQRNTGELFF. The CDR3 DNA sequence: TGTGCCAGCAGTCCTAGGAGACAGGGTCCGGGACAAAGGAACACCGGGGAGCTGTTTTTT.

This clonotype was seen only a few times. The rearrangement uses TRBV29-1 and TRBJ1-2; D gene ambiguous. This CDR3 contains 12 residues. Per germline, CDR1 SQVTM and CDR2 ANQGSEA. V lost 2 bases and J 3 bases, leaving 7 bases between the germline ends. The CDR3 loop is CSVEKQDYGYTF. The CDR3 DNA reads as TGCAGCGTTGAAAAGCAGGACTATGGCTACACCTTC.

Regarding this clonotype: Because the CDR3 is missing its conserved closing phenylalanine or tryptophan, this is likely a read error. It is unclear where the CDR3 begins or ends on the DNA, so no DNA is shown, and the CDR3 is as TCRdb lists it. The gene calls are TRBV28 and TRBJ2-7; the tabulated D call, TRBD2, remains unverified against the DNA. The CDR3 extends over 14 residues, inclusive of both ends. Germline V lookup: CDR1 MDHEN, CDR2 SYDVKM. Here the CDR3 reads CASSSGLAGVPRIA.

With regard to this clonotype: With a much larger clone just one base away, this may be a read error. The chain recombines TRBV28 with TRBJ2-1; 8 bases are a match to TRBD2. The CDR3 runs to 16 residues. In germline, CDR1 is MDHEN, CDR2 SYDVKM. DNA for the CDR3: TGTGCCGGCAGTCCCGGTAGCGGGGTCTCCTACAATGAGCAGTTCTTC. Translating it yields CAGSPGSGVSYNEQFF.

The chain has TRBV20-1 and TRBJ1-6; D possibly corresponds to TRBD1 (6 bases). V lost 0 bases and J 9 bases, leaving 15 bases between the germline ends. Germline V CDR1 and CDR2: DFQATT, SNEGSKA (reference sequence). CDR3 length: 15 residues. The CDR3 DNA reads as TGCAGTGCTAGAGATCCTGGCAGGGGTACTTCACCCCTCCACTTT. Residues: CSARDPGRGTSPLHF.

This clonotype appeared a few times. The chain couples TRBV18 to TRBJ2-7; 9 bases map to TRBD2. Germline CDR1 reads KGHSH; CDR2 reads LQKENI. The CDR3 extends over 15 amino acids. J was trimmed by 7 bases and V by 3 bases; bases with no gene match: 10. CDR3 protein: CASSPTGVAGEEQYF. In DNA, the CDR3 is TGTGCCAGCTCACCCACCGGGGTAGCGGGAGAGGAGCAGTACTTC.

By proportion, this clonotype is medium-sized. The junction and the germline gene differ at one end; a read error may be behind it. This chain connects TRBV25-1 to TRBJ2-1; 9 bases align to TRBD2. The CDR3 has 13 amino acids. Looked up from germline, CDR1 is MGHDK and CDR2 is SYGVNS. The CDR3 region has the DNA TGTGCCAGCAGTCCAGCGGGAGGCCTGACCAGGATCTTC. Its protein product is CASSPAGGLTRIF. The full variable domain, its missing parts supplied by reference TRBV25-1 and TRBJ2-1, is EADIYQTPRYLVIGTGKKITLECSQTMGHDKMYWYQQDPGMELHLIHYSYGVNSTEKGDLSSESTVSRIRTEHFPLTLESARPSHTSQYLCASSPAGGLTRIFGPGTRLTVL.

This clonotype is labeled as large. The rearrangement links TRBV7-2 to TRBJ1-6, with 9 bases matching TRBD1. The V gene's germline CDR1 is SGHTA and CDR2 FQGNSA. The CDR3 spans 15 residues. V lost 4 bases to trimming and J lost 6 bases; unmatched junction nucleotides: 4. Written as DNA, the CDR3 is TGTGCCAGCAGCTCGCCGGGACAGGGTAATTCACCCCTCCACTTT. This translates into CASSSPGQGNSPLHF.

V and J are TRBV28 and TRBJ1-1, with unresolved D. This CDR3 is 12 amino acids long. CDR1 MDHEN and CDR2 SYDVKM come from the germline V gene. V lost 8 bases to trimming and J lost 3 bases, with 10 bases between them. The CDR3 spells CASVGQYTEAFF. The DNA of the CDR3 is TGTGCCAGCGTCGGCCAGTACACTGAAGCTTTCTTT.

This clonotype was observed a single time. This chain links TRBV4-1 with TRBJ2-5, with D hard to call. V was cut by 4 bases and J by 4 bases, with 10 bases left in between. CDR1 MGHRA and CDR2 YSYEKL come from the germline V gene. The CDR3 covers 13 residues. CDR3 loop: CASSREGSETQYF. DNA of the CDR3: TGCGCCAGCAGCCGGGAAGGATCAGAGACCCAGTACTTC.

Judged by abundance, this clonotype is medium-sized. This chain uses TRBV29-1 with TRBJ2-3; 13 bases match TRBD2. The length of the CDR3 is 12 residues. The V segment lost 6 bases and the J segment 10 bases; nucleotides outside the gene matches: 4. In germline, CDR1 is SQVTM, CDR2 ANQGSEA. The CDR3 region is CSVGLAGESQYF. DNA for the CDR3: TGCAGCGTAGGACTAGCGGGAGAATCGCAGTATTTT.

The V call is TRBV7-9, the J call TRBJ1-1; D remains ambiguous. The CDR3 consists of 13 residues. The germline gives CDR1 SEHNR, CDR2 FQNEAQ (reference sequence). With 1 base removed from V and 1 base from J, the gap between germline ends came to 4 bases. The CDR3 nucleotides read TGTGCCAGCAGCTTAGTCAGGAACACTGAAGCTTTCTTT. Translation gives CASSLVRNTEAFF.